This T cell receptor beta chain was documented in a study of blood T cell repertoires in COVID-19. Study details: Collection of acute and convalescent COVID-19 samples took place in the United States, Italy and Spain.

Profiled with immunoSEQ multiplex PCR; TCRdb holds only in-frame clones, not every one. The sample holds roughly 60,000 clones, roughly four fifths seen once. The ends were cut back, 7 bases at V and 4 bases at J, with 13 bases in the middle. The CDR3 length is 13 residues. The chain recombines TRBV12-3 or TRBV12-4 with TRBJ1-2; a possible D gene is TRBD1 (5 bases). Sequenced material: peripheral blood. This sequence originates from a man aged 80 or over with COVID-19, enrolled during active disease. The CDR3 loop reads CASTNTDSYGYTF. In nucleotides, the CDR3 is TGTGCCAGCACCAATACCGACAGCTATGGCTACACCTTC.